A selection of T cell receptor beta chains follows, all from one sample in a study of blood T cell repertoires in COVID-19. TCRdb's table, derived via immunoSEQ multiplex PCR, lists solely in-frame clones and lacks some. The sample holds about 180,000 clones, less than 85% seen once. The sequenced sample was peripheral blood. The receptors originated from a human donor in a cohort sampled during active COVID-19. Each CDR3 is given with its conserved first and last residue. D genes are given only for firm matches. Size tells how often a clone was seen (once, few, many) or the class of an expanded clone, and some rows leave it out.

v_call: TRBV18; cdr3_length: 15; j_call: TRBJ1-6; clone_size: .; d_call: .; cdr3_nt: TGTGCCAGCTCAATTAACAGGGTTGAAAATTCACCCCTCCACTTT; cdr3_aa: CASSINRVENSPLHF
v_call: TRBV6-5; cdr3_length: 10; j_call: TRBJ2-7; clone_size: .; d_call: .; cdr3_nt: TGTGCCAGCAGCGAGAAGGCTAGCGAGTTC; cdr3_aa: CASSEKASEF
v_call: TRBV10-2; cdr3_length: 11; j_call: TRBJ1-1; clone_size: .; d_call: .; cdr3_nt: TGCGCCAGCGGCGGGGGCACTGAAGCTTTCTTT; cdr3_aa: CASGGGTEAFF
v_call: TRBV19; cdr3_length: 14; j_call: TRBJ2-7; clone_size: .; d_call: .; cdr3_nt: TGTGCCAGTAGACCCCGGACAGAAGGCTACGAGCAGTACTTC; cdr3_aa: CASRPRTEGYEQYF
v_call: TRBV29-1; cdr3_length: 12; j_call: TRBJ2-7; clone_size: .; d_call: TRBD1; cdr3_nt: TGCAGCGGGCTCTCCCAGGGGGACGAGCAGTACTTC; cdr3_aa: CSGLSQGDEQYF
v_call: TRBV11-3; cdr3_length: 16; j_call: TRBJ2-1; clone_size: .; d_call: TRBD2; cdr3_nt: TGTGCCAGCAGCAATAGAGGGACTAGCGGGGGAGGTGAGCAGTTCTTC; cdr3_aa: CASSNRGTSGGGEQFF
v_call: TRBV5-6; cdr3_length: 17; j_call: TRBJ1-6; clone_size: .; d_call: .; cdr3_nt: TGTGCCAGCAGCCCCCTACGGGGGGGCCCCAATAATTCACCCCTCCACTTT; cdr3_aa: CASSPLRGGPNNSPLHF
v_call: TRBV27; cdr3_length: 17; j_call: TRBJ2-2; clone_size: .; d_call: TRBD2; cdr3_nt: TGTGCCAGCGGGCCTCTTGGACTAGCGGCGAACACCGGGGAGCTGTTTTTT; cdr3_aa: CASGPLGLAANTGELFF
v_call: TRBV23-1; cdr3_length: 14; j_call: TRBJ1-2; clone_size: .; d_call: .; cdr3_nt: TGCGCCAGCAGTCACCCGCCGGACAGTTATGGCTACACCTTC; cdr3_aa: CASSHPPDSYGYTF
v_call: TRBV13; cdr3_length: 16; j_call: TRBJ2-1; clone_size: .; d_call: TRBD1; cdr3_nt: TGTGCCAGCAGCTCGGGACAGGGGGTTGTTTACAATGAGCAGTTCTTC; cdr3_aa: CASSSGQGVVYNEQFF
v_call: TRBV9; cdr3_length: 15; j_call: TRBJ2-7; clone_size: .; d_call: TRBD1; cdr3_nt: TGTGCCAGCAGCGCGCCAGGGGGTGGTGAGTACGAGCAGTACTTC; cdr3_aa: CASSAPGGGEYEQYF
v_call: TRBV5-1; cdr3_length: 14; j_call: TRBJ2-1; clone_size: .; d_call: TRBD2; cdr3_nt: TGCGCCAGCAGCACTCTAGCGGAGTACAATGAGCAGTTCTTC; cdr3_aa: CASSTLAEYNEQFF
v_call: TRBV6-4; cdr3_length: 15; j_call: TRBJ2-2; clone_size: .; d_call: TRBD1; cdr3_nt: TGTGCCAGCAGTAGGACAGGGGGCGACACCGGGGAGCTGTTTTTT; cdr3_aa: CASSRTGGDTGELFF
v_call: TRBV13; cdr3_length: 17; j_call: TRBJ2-7; clone_size: .; d_call: TRBD1; cdr3_nt: TGTGCCAGCAGCTTAGTAGGAACCGGGACAGAAGACTACGAGCAGTACTTC; cdr3_aa: CASSLVGTGTEDYEQYF
v_call: TRBV29-1; cdr3_length: 12; j_call: TRBJ2-1; clone_size: .; d_call: .; cdr3_nt: TGCAGCGGCCGGGACATTAACAATGAGCAGTTCTTC; cdr3_aa: CSGRDINNEQFF
v_call: TRBV5-1; cdr3_length: 17; j_call: TRBJ1-2; clone_size: once; d_call: .; cdr3_nt: TGCGCCAGCAGCGATGGAAGAGGGCGGGGTACTAACTATGGCTACACCTTC; cdr3_aa: CASSDGRGRGTNYGYTF
v_call: TRBV6-6; cdr3_length: 16; j_call: TRBJ1-4; clone_size: .; d_call: .; cdr3_nt: TGTGCCAGCAGTTATCATATGGCCCAGGGTGATGAAAAACTGTTTTTT; cdr3_aa: CASSYHMAQGDEKLFF
v_call: TRBV2; cdr3_length: 21; j_call: TRBJ1-4; clone_size: .; d_call: TRBD1; cdr3_nt: TGTGCCAGCAGTGAAAGGGGTCCAAGAGGGGGCGAATATGGGCGGAATGAAAAACTGTTTTTT; cdr3_aa: CASSERGPRGGEYGRNEKLFF
v_call: TRBV30; cdr3_length: 14; j_call: TRBJ2-1; clone_size: .; d_call: .; cdr3_nt: TGTGCCTGGTCCCGACAGTCAAACTACAATGAGCAGTTCTTC; cdr3_aa: CAWSRQSNYNEQFF
v_call: TRBV6-1; cdr3_length: 19; j_call: TRBJ2-7; clone_size: once; d_call: TRBD2; cdr3_nt: TGTGCCAGCAGTGAAGTATTAATTGACGGGGGGGCTTCGAGGTACGAGCAGTACTTC; cdr3_aa: CASSEVLIDGGASRYEQYF
v_call: TRBV25-1; cdr3_length: 15; j_call: TRBJ1-1; clone_size: few; d_call: TRBD1; cdr3_nt: TGTGCCAGCAGTGAATTAGGGGGCGCAAACACTGAAGCTTTCTTT; cdr3_aa: CASSELGGANTEAFF
v_call: TRBV7-9; cdr3_length: 17; j_call: TRBJ2-1; clone_size: few; d_call: TRBD2; cdr3_nt: TGTGCCAGCAGGAGAGGACTAGCGGGGAACTCCTACAATGAGCAGTTCTTC; cdr3_aa: CASRRGLAGNSYNEQFF
v_call: TRBV19; cdr3_length: 15; j_call: TRBJ2-3; clone_size: once; d_call: TRBD2; cdr3_nt: TGTGCCAGTAGTGGAGCGGGGGGCCCCACAGATACGCAGTATTTT; cdr3_aa: CASSGAGGPTDTQYF
v_call: TRBV10-2; cdr3_length: 16; j_call: TRBJ1-5; clone_size: once; d_call: TRBD1; cdr3_nt: TGCGCCAGCAGTCCGGACAGGGGGAAAGTGGGTCAGCCCCAGCATTTT; cdr3_aa: CASSPDRGKVGQPQHF
v_call: TRBV9; cdr3_length: 15; j_call: TRBJ1-4; clone_size: .; d_call: .; cdr3_nt: TGTGCCAGCAGCCCGCACGGGGGGACTAATGAAAAACTGTTTTTT; cdr3_aa: CASSPHGGTNEKLFF
v_call: TRBV5-6; cdr3_length: 16; j_call: TRBJ2-5; clone_size: few; d_call: TRBD1; cdr3_nt: TGTGCCAGCAGCACTCCCCGGACAGGAGGCGGAGAGACCCAGTACTTC; cdr3_aa: CASSTPRTGGGETQYF
v_call: TRBV5-4; cdr3_length: 12; j_call: TRBJ1-2; clone_size: .; d_call: .; cdr3_nt: TGTGCCAGCACCACTCGGGGGGGTGGCTACACCTTC; cdr3_aa: CASTTRGGGYTF
v_call: TRBV7-3; cdr3_length: 13; j_call: TRBJ1-1; clone_size: .; d_call: .; cdr3_nt: TGTGCCAGCAGCTTATCTCAGGGCACTGAAGCTTTCTTT; cdr3_aa: CASSLSQGTEAFF